What follows are 3 T cell receptor beta chains derived from one specimen sequenced in a study of OX40 agonist ivuxolimab in advanced cancers. This table comes from immunoSEQ multiplex PCR, and its TCRdb copy is limited to in-frame clones, with some not included. The sample carries roughly 67,000 clones, 75% to 90% recorded once. Sequenced material: CD4+ or CD8+ T cells sorted from blood, taken in a trial of the OX40 agonist ivuxolimab. All receptors come from an adult with an advanced solid tumor such as melanoma, head and neck, liver or kidney cancer.

The chain combines TRBV5-6 with TRBJ2-1; D might be TRBD1 (6 bases). The ends were cut back, 3 bases at V and 5 bases at J, with 15 bases in the middle. The CDR3 runs 15 residues. Germline CDR1 and CDR2: SGHDT and YYEEEE. The CDR3 DNA reads TGTGCCAGCAGCTGGGGGCAGAGACTAAACAATGAGCAGTTCTTC. Amino acids: CASSWGQRLNNEQFF.

The chain joins TRBV7-6 to TRBJ2-5; a weak D match, TRBD2 (6 bases). V was pared by 5 bases and J by 5 bases, with 12 bases between. The CDR3 has 13 amino acids. CDR1 and CDR2 (germline): SGHVS, FNYEAQ. The CDR3 sequence is CASSPRAGETQYF. CDR3 in DNA: TGTGCCAGCAGCCCTCGGGCGGGGGAGACCCAGTACTTC.

This chain connects TRBV28 to TRBJ1-1; TRBD1 matches 8 bases. The CDR3 totals 14 residues. Germline-derived CDR1 and CDR2 are MDHEN and SYDVKM. V was clipped by 3 bases and J by 7 bases; unmatched bases: 7. This chain's CDR3 is CASSLPGTGLEAFF. The CDR3 DNA is TGTGCCAGCAGTTTGCCCGGGACAGGACTTGAAGCTTTCTTT.